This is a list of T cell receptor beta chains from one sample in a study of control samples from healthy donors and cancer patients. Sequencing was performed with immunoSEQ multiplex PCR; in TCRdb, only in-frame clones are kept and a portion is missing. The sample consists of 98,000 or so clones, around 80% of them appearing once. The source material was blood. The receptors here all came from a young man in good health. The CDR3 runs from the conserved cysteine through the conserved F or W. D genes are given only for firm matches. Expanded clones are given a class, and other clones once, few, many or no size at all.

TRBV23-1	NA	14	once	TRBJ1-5	CASSHPRGNQPQHF	TGCGCCAGCAGTCATCCCCGGGGCAATCAGCCCCAGCATTTT
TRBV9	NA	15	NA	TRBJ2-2	CASSGGGSRSGELFF	TGTGCCAGCAGCGGGGGAGGATCTCGGTCCGGGGAGCTGTTTTTT
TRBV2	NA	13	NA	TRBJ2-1	CASSDRAYNEQFF	TGTGCCAGCAGTGATCGGGCATACAATGAGCAGTTCTTC
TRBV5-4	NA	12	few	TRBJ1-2	CASSLGEDGYTF	TGTGCCAGCAGCTTGGGAGAGGATGGCTACACCTTC
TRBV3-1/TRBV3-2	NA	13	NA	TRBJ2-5	CASSQSTQETQYF	TGTGCCAGCAGCCAATCTACACAAGAGACCCAGTACTTC
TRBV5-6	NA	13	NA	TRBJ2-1	CASSLVGVNEQFF	TGTGCCAGCAGCTTGGTAGGGGTCAATGAGCAGTTCTTC
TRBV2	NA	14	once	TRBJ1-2	CASTLLYGFEGYTF	TGTGCCAGCACCCTACTATATGGGTTTGAAGGCTACACCTTC
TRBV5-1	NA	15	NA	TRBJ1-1	CASSPRPNMNTEAFF	TGCGCCAGCAGCCCAAGACCGAACATGAACACTGAAGCTTTCTTT
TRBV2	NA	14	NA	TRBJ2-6	CASKQGPGANVLTF	TGTGCCAGCAAACAGGGACCTGGGGCCAACGTCCTGACTTTC
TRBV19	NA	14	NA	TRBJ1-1	CASSIFHGNTEAFF	TGTGCCAGTAGTATCTTTCATGGGAACACTGAAGCTTTCTTT
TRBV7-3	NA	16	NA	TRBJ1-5	CASSQGSDVDDQPQHF	TGTGCCAGCAGCCAGGGTTCGGACGTAGACGATCAGCCCCAGCATTTT
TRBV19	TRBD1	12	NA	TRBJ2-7	CASTPGGHEQYF	TGTGCCAGTACCCCAGGGGGCCACGAGCAGTACTTC
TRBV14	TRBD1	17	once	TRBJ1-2	CASSQVGQGAYHYGYTF	TGTGCCAGCAGCCAAGTCGGACAGGGCGCCTACCACTATGGCTACACCTTC
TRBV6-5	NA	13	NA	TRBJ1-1	CASRPTGNTEAFF	TGTGCCAGCAGGCCGACAGGGAACACTGAAGCTTTCTTT
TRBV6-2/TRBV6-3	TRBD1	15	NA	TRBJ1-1	CASSDRGIEDTEAFF	TGTGCCAGCAGTGACAGGGGGATCGAGGACACTGAAGCTTTCTTT
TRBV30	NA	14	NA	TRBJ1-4	CAWSFSGVKGKLFF	TGTGCCTGGAGCTTCTCAGGGGTAAAGGGAAAACTGTTTTTT
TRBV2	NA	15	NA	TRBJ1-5	CASTGGDSSNQPQHF	TGTGCCAGCACAGGAGGAGACAGTAGCAATCAGCCCCAGCATTTT
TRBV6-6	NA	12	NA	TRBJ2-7	CASSWDISEQYF	TGTGCCAGCAGCTGGGACATAAGCGAGCAGTACTTC
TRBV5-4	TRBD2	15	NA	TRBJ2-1	CASSPGLAGGHEQFF	TGTGCCAGCAGCCCGGGACTAGCGGGGGGGCATGAGCAGTTCTTC
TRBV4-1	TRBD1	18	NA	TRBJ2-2	CASSWRGGQGGSTGELFF	TGCGCCAGCAGCTGGCGGGGGGGACAGGGGGGATCCACCGGGGAGCTGTTTTTT
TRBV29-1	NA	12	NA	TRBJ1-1	CSVDGGSTEAFF	TGCAGCGTTGATGGAGGGTCCACTGAAGCTTTCTTT
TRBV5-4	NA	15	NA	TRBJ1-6	CASSFESQGGSPLHF	TGTGCCAGCAGCTTCGAGTCGCAGGGTGGATCACCCCTCCACTTT
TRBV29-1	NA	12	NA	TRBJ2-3	CSGYSSTDTQYF	TGCAGCGGCTATTCTAGCACAGATACGCAGTATTTT
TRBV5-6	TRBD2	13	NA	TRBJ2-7	CASSPRPGGEQYF	TGTGCCAGCAGCCCCAGGCCGGGGGGCGAGCAGTACTTC
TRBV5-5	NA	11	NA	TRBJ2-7	CASSANYEQYF	TGTGCCAGCAGCGCAAACTACGAGCAGTACTTC
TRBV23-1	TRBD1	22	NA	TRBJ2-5	CASSQISRDLSPSGQGEFTQYF	TGCGCCAGCAGTCAAATCTCCCGCGATTTATCACCTTCCGGACAGGGGGAGTTTACCCAGTACTTC
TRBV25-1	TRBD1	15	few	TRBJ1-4	CASSEKGTGSQKLFF	TGTGCCAGCAGTGAGAAAGGGACAGGAAGTCAAAAACTGTTTTTT
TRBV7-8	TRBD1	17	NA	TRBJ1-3	CASSLGTGFYSGNTIYF	TGTGCCAGCAGCTTAGGGACAGGGTTCTACTCTGGAAACACCATATATTTT
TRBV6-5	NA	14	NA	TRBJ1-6	CASSRRTYGSPLHF	TGTGCCAGCAGCCGACGGACTTATGGATCACCCCTCCACTTT
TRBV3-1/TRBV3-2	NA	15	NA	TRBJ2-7	CASSQGPSLLYEQYF	TGTGCCAGCAGCCAAGGACCTTCACTACTATACGAGCAGTACTTC
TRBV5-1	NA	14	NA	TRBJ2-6	CASSLSAGANVLTF	TGCGCCAGCAGCTTATCGGCCGGGGCCAACGTCCTGACTTTC
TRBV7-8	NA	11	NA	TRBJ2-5	CASSPQETQYF	TGTGCCAGCAGCCCCCAAGAGACCCAGTACTTC
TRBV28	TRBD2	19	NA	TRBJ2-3	CASTQRSALLAGVADTQYF	TGTGCCAGCACCCAGAGGAGCGCACTACTAGCGGGGGTGGCAGATACGCAGTATTTT
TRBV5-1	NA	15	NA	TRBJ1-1	CASRLTGMGGTEAFF	TGCGCCAGCAGACTTACAGGGATGGGGGGCACTGAAGCTTTCTTT
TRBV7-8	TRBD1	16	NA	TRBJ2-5	CASSLQMGTGGETQYF	TGTGCCAGCAGCTTACAAATGGGGACAGGGGGTGAGACCCAGTACTTC
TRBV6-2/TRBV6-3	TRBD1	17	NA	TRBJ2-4	CASSSTLPGQGLNIQYF	TGTGCCAGCAGTTCGACTCTCCCGGGACAGGGGTTAAACATTCAGTACTTC
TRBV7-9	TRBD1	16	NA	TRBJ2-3	CASSLRDRDSTDTQYF	TGTGCCAGCAGCCTCAGGGACAGGGATAGCACAGATACGCAGTATTTT
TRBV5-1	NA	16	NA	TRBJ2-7	CASSPQPRGRSLEQYF	TGCGCCAGCAGCCCCCAGCCCAGGGGACGGTCTCTCGAGCAGTACTTC
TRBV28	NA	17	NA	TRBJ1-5	CASSPSDSPLSNQPQHF	TGTGCCAGCAGTCCCTCGGACAGCCCCCTTAGCAATCAGCCCCAGCATTTT
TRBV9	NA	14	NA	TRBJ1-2	CASTKGVMGYGYTF	TGTGCCAGCACAAAGGGGGTGATGGGCTATGGCTACACCTTC
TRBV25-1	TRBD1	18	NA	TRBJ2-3	CASSELSDRGLDTDTQYF	TGTGCCAGCAGTGAATTATCGGACAGGGGGCTTGACACAGATACGCAGTATTTT
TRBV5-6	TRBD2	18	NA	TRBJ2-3	CASSLGAGGPPSTDTQYF	TGTGCCAGCAGCTTGGGAGCGGGGGGACCACCTAGCACAGATACGCAGTATTTT
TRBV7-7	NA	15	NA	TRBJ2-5	CASSPVDKNQETQYF	TGTGCTAGCAGCCCTGTAGACAAGAACCAAGAGACCCAGTACTTC
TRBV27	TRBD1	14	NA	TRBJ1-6	CASSSDRGPSPLHF	TGTGCCAGCAGTTCCGACAGGGGGCCTTCACCCCTCCACTTT
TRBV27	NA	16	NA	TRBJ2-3	CASSPQAVSSTDTQYF	TGTGCCAGCAGTCCCCAGGCCGTATCTAGCACAGATACGCAGTATTTT
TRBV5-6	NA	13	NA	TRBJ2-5	CASSPGPAETQYF	TGTGCCAGCAGCCCAGGTCCAGCGGAGACCCAGTACTTC
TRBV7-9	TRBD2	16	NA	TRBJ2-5	CASSSGGGPQQETQYF	TGTGCCAGCAGCTCGGGGGGTGGTCCCCAACAAGAGACCCAGTACTTC
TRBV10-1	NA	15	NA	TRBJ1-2	CASSEFGAPNYGYTF	TGCGCCAGCAGTGAGTTCGGGGCGCCTAACTATGGCTACACCTTC
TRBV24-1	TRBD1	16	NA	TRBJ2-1	CATSDRDRGSYNEQFF	TGTGCCACCAGTGATCGGGACAGGGGCTCCTACAATGAGCAGTTCTTC
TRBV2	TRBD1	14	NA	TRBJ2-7	CASSAGTGDYEQYF	TGTGCCAGCAGCGCCGGGACAGGGGACTACGAGCAGTACTTC
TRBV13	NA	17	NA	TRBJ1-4	CASSFKGDGATNEKLFF	TGTGCCAGCAGCTTTAAAGGCGACGGTGCAACTAATGAAAAACTGTTTTTT
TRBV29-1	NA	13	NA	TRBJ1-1	CSVRWGQNTEAFF	TGCAGCGTTAGATGGGGACAAAATACTGAAGCTTTCTTT
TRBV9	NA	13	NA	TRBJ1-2	CASSRRGNYGYTF	TGTGCCAGCAGCCGCCGGGGCAACTATGGCTACACCTTC
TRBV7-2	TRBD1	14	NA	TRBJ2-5	CASSLSDRVETQYF	TGTGCCAGCAGCTTATCCGACAGGGTTGAGACCCAGTACTTC
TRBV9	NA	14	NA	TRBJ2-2	CASSAGLRTGELFF	TGTGCCAGCAGCGCCGGACTTAGGACCGGGGAGCTGTTTTTT
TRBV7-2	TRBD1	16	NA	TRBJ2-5	CASSSNPGQLKETQYF	TGTGCCAGCAGCTCAAATCCGGGACAGCTAAAAGAGACCCAGTACTTC
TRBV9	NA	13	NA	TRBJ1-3	CASSVDGGNTIYF	TGTGCCAGCAGCGTAGACGGCGGAAACACCATATATTTT
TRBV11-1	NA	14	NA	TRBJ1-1	CASSLRIMNTEAFF	TGTGCCAGCAGCTTAAGGATCATGAACACTGAAGCTTTCTTT
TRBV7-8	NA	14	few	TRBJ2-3	CASTRGAVSDTQYF	TGTGCCAGCACCCGCGGAGCCGTCTCGGATACGCAGTATTTT
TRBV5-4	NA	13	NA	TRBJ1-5	CASSLIPNQPQHF	TGTGCCAGCAGCTTGATCCCGAATCAGCCCCAGCATTTT